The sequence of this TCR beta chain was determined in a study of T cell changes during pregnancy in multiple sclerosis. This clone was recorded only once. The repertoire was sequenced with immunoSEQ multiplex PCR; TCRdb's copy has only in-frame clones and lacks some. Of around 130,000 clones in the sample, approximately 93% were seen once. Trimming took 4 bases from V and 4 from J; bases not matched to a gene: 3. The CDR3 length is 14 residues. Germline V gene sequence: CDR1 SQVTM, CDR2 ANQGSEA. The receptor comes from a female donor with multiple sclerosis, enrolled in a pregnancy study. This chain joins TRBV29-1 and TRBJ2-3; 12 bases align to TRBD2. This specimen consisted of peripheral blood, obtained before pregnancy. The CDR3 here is CSVGLAGVPDTQYF. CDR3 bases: TGCAGCGTTGGACTAGCGGGAGTTCCAGATACGCAGTATTTT.